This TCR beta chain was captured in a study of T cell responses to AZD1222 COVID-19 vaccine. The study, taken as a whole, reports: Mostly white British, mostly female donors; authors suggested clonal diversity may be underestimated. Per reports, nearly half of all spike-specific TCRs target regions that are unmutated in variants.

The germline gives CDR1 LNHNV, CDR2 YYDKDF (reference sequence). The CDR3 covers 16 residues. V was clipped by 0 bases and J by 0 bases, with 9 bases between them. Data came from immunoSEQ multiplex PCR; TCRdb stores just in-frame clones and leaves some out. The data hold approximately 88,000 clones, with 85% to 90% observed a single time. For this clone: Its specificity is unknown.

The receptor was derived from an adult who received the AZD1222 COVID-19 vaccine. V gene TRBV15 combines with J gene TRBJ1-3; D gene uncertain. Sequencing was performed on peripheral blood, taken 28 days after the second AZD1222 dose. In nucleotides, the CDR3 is TGTGCCACCAGCAGAGATTACCCGGGCTCTGGAAACACCATATATTTT. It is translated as CATSRDYPGSGNTIYF.